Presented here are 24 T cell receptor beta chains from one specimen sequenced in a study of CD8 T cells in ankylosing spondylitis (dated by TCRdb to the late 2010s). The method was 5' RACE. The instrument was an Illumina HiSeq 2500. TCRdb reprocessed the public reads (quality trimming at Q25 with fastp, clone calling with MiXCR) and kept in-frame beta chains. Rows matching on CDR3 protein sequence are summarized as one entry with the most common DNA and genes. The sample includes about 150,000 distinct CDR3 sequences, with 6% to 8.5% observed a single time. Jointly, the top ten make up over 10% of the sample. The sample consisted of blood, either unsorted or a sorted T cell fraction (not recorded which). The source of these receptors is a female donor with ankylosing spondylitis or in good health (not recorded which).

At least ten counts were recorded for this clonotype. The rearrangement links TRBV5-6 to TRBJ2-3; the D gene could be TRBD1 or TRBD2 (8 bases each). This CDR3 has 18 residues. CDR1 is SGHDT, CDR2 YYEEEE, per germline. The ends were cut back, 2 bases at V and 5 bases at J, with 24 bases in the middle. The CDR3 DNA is TGTGCCAGCAGCTTCGGGGGGGACACAGGGGGGCTCGGAGATACGCAGTATTTT. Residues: CASSFGGDTGGLGDTQYF.

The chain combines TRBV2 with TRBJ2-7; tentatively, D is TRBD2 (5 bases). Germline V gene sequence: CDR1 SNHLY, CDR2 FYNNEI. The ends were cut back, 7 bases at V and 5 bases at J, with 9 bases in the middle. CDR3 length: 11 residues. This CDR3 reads CASTGLDEQYF. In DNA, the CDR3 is TGTGCCAGCACGGGGTTGGACGAGCAGTACTTC.

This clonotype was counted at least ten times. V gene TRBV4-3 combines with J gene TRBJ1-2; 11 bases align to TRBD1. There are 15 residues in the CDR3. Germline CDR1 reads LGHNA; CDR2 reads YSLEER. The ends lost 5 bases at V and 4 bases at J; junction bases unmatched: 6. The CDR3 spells CASSTRTGGSYGYTF. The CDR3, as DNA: TGCGCCAGCAGCACTCGGACAGGGGGCTCCTATGGCTACACCTTC.

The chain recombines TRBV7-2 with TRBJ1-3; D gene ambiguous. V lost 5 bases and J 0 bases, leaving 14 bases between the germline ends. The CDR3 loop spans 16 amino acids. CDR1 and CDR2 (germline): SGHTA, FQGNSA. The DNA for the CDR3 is TGTGCCAGCAGCGTCTGGACCGCGAGCTCTGGAAACACCATATATTTT. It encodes CASSVWTASSGNTIYF.

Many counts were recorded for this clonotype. The CDR3 protein is CASSRTGPNYGYTF. The CDR3 nucleotides read TGTGCCAGCAGTCGGACAGGGCCCAACTATGGCTACACCTTC. This chain joins TRBV12-3 or TRBV12-4 and TRBJ1-2; 8 bases map to TRBD1. V shed 5 bases, J shed 2 bases, and the junction held 4 bases outside the gene matches. The CDR3 totals 14 residues.

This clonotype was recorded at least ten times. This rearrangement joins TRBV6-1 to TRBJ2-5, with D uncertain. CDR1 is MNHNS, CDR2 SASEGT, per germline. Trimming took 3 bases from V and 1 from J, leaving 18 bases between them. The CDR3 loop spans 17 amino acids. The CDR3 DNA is TGTGCCAGCAGTGATTATAGGATGGTAGGCACCCAAGAGACCCAGTACTTC. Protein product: CASSDYRMVGTQETQYF.

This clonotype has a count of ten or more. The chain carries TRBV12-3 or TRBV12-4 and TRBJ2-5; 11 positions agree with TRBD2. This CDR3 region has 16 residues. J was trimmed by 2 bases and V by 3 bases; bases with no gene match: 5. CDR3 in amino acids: CASSFGSGGAQETQYF. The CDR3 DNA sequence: TGTGCCAGCAGTTTCGGTAGCGGGGGGGCGCAAGAGACCCAGTACTTC.

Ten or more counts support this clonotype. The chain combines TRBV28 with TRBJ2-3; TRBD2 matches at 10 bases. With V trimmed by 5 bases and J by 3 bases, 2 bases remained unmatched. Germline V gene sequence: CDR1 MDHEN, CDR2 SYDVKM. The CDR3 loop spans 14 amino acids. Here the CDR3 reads CASSLAGVTDTQYF. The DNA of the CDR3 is TGTGCCAGCAGTCTAGCGGGGGTAACAGATACGCAGTATTTT.

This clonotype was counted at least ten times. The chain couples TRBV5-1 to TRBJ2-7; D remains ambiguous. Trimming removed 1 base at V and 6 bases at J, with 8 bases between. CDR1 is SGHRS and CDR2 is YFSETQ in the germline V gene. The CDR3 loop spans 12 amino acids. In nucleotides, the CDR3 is TGCGCCAGCAGCTTGCCCGACGGCGAGCAGTACTTC. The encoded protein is CASSLPDGEQYF. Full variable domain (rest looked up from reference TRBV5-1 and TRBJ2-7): KAGVTQTPRYLIKTRGQQVTLSCSPISGHRSVSWYQQTPGQGLQFLFEYFSETQRNKGNFPGRFSGRQFSNSRSEMNVSTLELGDSALYLCASSLPDGEQYFGPGTRLTVT.

The DNA of the CDR3 is TGCAGTGCTCCTGAGCGGGGGGCGGTCCGGTGGACTAATGAAAAACTGTTTTTT. This sequence encodes CSAPERGAVRWTNEKLFF. J is TRBJ1-4 and V is TRBV20-1; TRBD1 might be the D (6 bases). The V gene's germline CDR1 is DFQATT and CDR2 SNEGSKA (reference sequence). The V gene lost 5 bases and the J gene lost 2 bases, with 24 bases spanning the gap. The CDR3 extends over 18 amino acids.

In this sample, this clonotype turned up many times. The CDR3 region has the DNA TGCGCCAGCAGCCGGTCGGACCGCACCTACAATGAGCAGTTCTTC. It specifies CASSRSDRTYNEQFF. The gene calls are TRBV4-3 and TRBJ2-1; D not resolved. This CDR3 has 15 residues. Per the germline V gene, CDR1 is LGHNA and CDR2 is YSLEER. V lost 4 bases and J 2 bases, leaving 12 bases between the germline ends.

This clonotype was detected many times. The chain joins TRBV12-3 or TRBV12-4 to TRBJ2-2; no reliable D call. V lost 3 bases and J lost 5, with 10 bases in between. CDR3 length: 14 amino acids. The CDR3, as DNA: TGTGCCAGCAGTTTGGGCATTTCGACCGGGGAGCTGTTTTTT. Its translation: CASSLGISTGELFF.

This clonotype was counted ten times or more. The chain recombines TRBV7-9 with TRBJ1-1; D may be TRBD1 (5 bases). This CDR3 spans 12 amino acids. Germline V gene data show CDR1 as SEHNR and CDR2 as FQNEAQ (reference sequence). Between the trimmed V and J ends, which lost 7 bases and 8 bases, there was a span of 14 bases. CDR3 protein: CASTPGGSEAFF. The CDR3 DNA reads TGTGCCAGCACCCCGGGGGGAAGCGAAGCTTTCTTT.

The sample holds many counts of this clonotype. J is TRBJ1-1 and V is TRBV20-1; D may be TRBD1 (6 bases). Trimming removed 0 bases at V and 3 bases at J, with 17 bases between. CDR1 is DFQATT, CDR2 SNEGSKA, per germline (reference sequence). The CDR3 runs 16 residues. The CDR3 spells CSARDQGWRGYTEAFF. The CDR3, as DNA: TGCAGTGCTAGAGATCAGGGGTGGAGGGGTTACACTGAAGCTTTCTTT.

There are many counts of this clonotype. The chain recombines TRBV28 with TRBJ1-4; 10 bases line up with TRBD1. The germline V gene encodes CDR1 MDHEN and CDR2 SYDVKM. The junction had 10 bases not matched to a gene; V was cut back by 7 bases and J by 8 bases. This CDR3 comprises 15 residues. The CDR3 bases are TGTGCCAGCACCATAGGGGGACAGGGGTACGAAAAACTGTTTTTT. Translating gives CASTIGGQGYEKLFF.

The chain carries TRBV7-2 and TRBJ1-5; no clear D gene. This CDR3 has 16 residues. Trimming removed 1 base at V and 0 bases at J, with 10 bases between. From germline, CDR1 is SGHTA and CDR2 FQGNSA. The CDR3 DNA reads TGTGCCAGCAGCTTAGAAATTTTTCATAGCAATCAGCCCCAGCATTTT. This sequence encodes CASSLEIFHSNQPQHF.

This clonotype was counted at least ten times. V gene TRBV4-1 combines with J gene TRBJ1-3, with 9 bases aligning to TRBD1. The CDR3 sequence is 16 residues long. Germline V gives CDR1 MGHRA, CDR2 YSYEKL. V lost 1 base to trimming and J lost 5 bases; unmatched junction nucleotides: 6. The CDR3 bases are TGCGCCAGCAGCCAAGTCGGACAGGGGAGTAGAAACACCATATATTTT. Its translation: CASSQVGQGSRNTIYF.

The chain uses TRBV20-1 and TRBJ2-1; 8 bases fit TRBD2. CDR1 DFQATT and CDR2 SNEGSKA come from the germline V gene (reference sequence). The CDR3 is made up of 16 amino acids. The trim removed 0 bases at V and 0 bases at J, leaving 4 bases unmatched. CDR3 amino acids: CSARDGGGSSYNEQFF. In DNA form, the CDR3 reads TGCAGTGCTAGAGACGGGGGGGGGAGCTCCTACAATGAGCAGTTCTTC.

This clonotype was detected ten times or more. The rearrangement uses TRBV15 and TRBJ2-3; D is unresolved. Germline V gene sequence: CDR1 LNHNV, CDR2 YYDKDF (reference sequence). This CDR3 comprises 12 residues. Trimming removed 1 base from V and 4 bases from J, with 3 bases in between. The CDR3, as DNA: TGTGCCACCAGCAGAGCCCCAGATACGCAGTATTTT. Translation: CATSRAPDTQYF.

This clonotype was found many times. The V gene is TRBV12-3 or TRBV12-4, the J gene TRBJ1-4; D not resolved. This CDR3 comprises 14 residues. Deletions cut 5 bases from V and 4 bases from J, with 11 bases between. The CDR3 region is CASSREASNEKLFF. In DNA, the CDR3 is TGTGCCAGCAGTCGCGAGGCCAGTAATGAAAAACTGTTTTTT.

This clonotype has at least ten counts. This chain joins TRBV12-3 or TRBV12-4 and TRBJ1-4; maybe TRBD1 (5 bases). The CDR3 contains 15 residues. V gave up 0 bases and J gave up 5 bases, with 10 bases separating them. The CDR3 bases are TGTGCCAGCAGTTTAGCAGGCAGGGAAAATGAAAAACTGTTTTTT. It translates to CASSLAGRENEKLFF.

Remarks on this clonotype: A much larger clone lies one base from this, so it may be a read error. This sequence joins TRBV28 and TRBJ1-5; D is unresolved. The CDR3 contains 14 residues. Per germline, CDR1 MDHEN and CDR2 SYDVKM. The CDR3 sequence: CANSLSRRGGTQHF. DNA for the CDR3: TGTGCCAACAGTTTATCCCGTCGGGGAGGTACCCAGCATTTT.

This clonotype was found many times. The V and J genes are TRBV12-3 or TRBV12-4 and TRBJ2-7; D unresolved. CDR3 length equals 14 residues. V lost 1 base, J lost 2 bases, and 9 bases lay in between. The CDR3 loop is CASSLGISAYEQYF. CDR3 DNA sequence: TGTGCCAGCAGTTTAGGGATCTCGGCCTACGAGCAGTACTTC.

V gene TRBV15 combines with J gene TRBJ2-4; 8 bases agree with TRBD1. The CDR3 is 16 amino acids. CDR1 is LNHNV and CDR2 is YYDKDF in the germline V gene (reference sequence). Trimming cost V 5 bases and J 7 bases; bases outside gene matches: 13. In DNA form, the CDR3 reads TGTGCCACCAGCGGTCAGGGGGCGCAGGGTTTTAACATTCAGTACTTC. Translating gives CATSGQGAQGFNIQYF.